The sequence of this T cell receptor beta chain was determined in a study of type 1 regulatory T cells (dated by TCRdb to the early 2020s). Broadly, across the study: An in vitro protocol by which a Tr1-enriched, alloantigen-specific CD4 T cell product named T-allo10 was generated was characterized in the study. Patients with hematological malignancies who were receiving allogeneic hematopoietic stem cell transplantation were the group in which T-allo10 was being clinically evaluated.

The sequencing machine was an Illumina MiSeq. The public reads were reprocessed in TCRdb via fastp at Q25 and MiXCR, keeping in-frame beta chains. When rows share a CDR3 protein, they turn into one entry using the most common DNA and genes. The sample table holds under 6,500 distinct CDR3 sequences, of which around 35% were seen once. Together, the top ten hold about 23% of the sample. The germline V gene gives CDR1 as SGHTA and CDR2 as FQGTGA. Trimming takes 5 bases off V and 12 bases off J; junction bases not matched to a gene: 9. CDR3 length: 14 amino acids, cysteine to phenylalanine. Of all the DNA, just the CDR3 is kept, 42 bases in frame from base 1. This clonotype came up a few times. Its antigen is not yet known. It has no much larger one-base neighbor in the sample; base qualities were not kept. Beyond this particular receptor, the publication reports: Compared with non-Tr1 cells, Tr1 cells had a TCR repertoire that was more restricted, a finding the study read as clonal expansion induced by alloantigen.

The TCR comes from a human donor in good health. The V and J genes are TRBV7-3 and TRBJ2-1; 11 bases in the middle match TRBD2. Input material: cultured type 1 regulatory T (Tr1) cells, either the whole culture or a sorted fraction (not recorded which). The sample's cell subset or site, from its label and the paper: type 1 regulatory T cells sorted from the T-allo10 product. This receptor carries the CDR3 CASSPSSGRARQFF. The DNA sequence is TGTGCCAGCAGCCCCAGTAGCGGGAGGGCCAGGCAGTTCTTC.